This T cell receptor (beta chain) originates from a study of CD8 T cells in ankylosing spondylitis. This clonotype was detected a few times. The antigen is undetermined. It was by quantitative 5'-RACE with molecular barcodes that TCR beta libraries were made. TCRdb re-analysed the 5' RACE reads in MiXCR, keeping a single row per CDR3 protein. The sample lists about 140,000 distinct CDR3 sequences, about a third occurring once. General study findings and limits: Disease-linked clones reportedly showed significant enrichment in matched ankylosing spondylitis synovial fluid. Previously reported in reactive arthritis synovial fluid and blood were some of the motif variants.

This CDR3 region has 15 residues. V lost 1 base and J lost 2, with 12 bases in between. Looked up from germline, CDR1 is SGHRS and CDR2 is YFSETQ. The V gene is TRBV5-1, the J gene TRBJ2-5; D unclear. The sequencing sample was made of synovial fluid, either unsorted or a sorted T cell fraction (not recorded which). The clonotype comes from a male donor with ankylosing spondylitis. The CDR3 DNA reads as TGCGCCAGCAGCTTGCCCGGGCTACGTCAAGAGACCCAGTACTTC. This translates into CASSLPGLRQETQYF.